Listed below are T cell receptor beta chains from one sample, sequenced in a study of T cell changes during pregnancy in multiple sclerosis. Clones were read by immunoSEQ multiplex PCR, and TCRdb kept only the in-frame ones, dropping some. The sample holds about 73,000 clones, 85% to 95% seen once. The sequencing used peripheral blood, collected in the third trimester of pregnancy. These receptors all come from a female donor in good health, enrolled as a control in a pregnancy study. The CDR3 runs from the conserved cysteine through the conserved F or W. Fields, in order: clone size, J gene, D gene, V gene, CDR3 DNA, CDR3 protein. A D gene is named only where the DNA matches it firmly. Some rows have no size entry. The others give once, few or many, or a class for an expanded clone.

clone size: -
J gene: TRBJ1-1
D gene: TRBD1
V gene: TRBV10-1
CDR3 DNA: TGCGCCAGCAGTTATAGGACAGGGAAAACTGAAGCTTTCTTT
CDR3 protein: CASSYRTGKTEAFF

clone size: -
J gene: TRBJ1-1
D gene: -
V gene: TRBV15
CDR3 DNA: TGTGCCACCAGCAGTTTGGAGTCGAACACTGAAGCTTTCTTT
CDR3 protein: CATSSLESNTEAFF

clone size: -
J gene: TRBJ1-6
D gene: TRBD1
V gene: TRBV2
CDR3 DNA: TGTGCCAGCAGTGCGTTCCTCCGGGACAGACGTTCACCCCTCCACTTT
CDR3 protein: CASSAFLRDRRSPLHF

clone size: -
J gene: TRBJ2-7
D gene: TRBD1
V gene: TRBV5-1
CDR3 DNA: TGCGCCAGCGAGACAGGGATGGTATACGAGCAGTACTTC
CDR3 protein: CASETGMVYEQYF

clone size: -
J gene: TRBJ1-1
D gene: -
V gene: TRBV5-8
CDR3 DNA: TGTGCCAGCAGCTTGGGTCGCTGGGGGCGGCGTGAAGGGGAAGAAGCTTTCTTT
CDR3 protein: CASSLGRWGRREGEEAFF

clone size: -
J gene: TRBJ1-4
D gene: TRBD1
V gene: TRBV7-9
CDR3 DNA: TGTGCCAGCAGCTTAGATGGGACAGTGAATGAAAAACTGTTTTTT
CDR3 protein: CASSLDGTVNEKLFF

clone size: -
J gene: TRBJ1-3
D gene: -
V gene: TRBV6-5
CDR3 DNA: TGTGCCAGCAACAACCCAGGGTCTGGAAACACCATATATTTT
CDR3 protein: CASNNPGSGNTIYF

clone size: -
J gene: TRBJ2-7
D gene: TRBD2
V gene: TRBV5-4
CDR3 DNA: TGTGCCAGCAGCTTGTACCGGACTAGCTCCTACGAGCAGTACTTC
CDR3 protein: CASSLYRTSSYEQYF

clone size: -
J gene: TRBJ1-6
D gene: -
V gene: TRBV6-1
CDR3 DNA: TGTGCCAGCGAAGGAGGGTCAGATAATTCACCCCTCCACTTT
CDR3 protein: CASEGGSDNSPLHF

clone size: -
J gene: TRBJ2-1
D gene: TRBD1
V gene: TRBV7-2
CDR3 DNA: TGTGCCAGCAGCTTAGCGGGACAGAAGTTCTTC
CDR3 protein: CASSLAGQKFF

clone size: -
J gene: TRBJ1-2
D gene: -
V gene: TRBV28
CDR3 DNA: TGTGCCAGCAGTTTATCGGTGAGGTTAGAAACTAGCTACACCTTC
CDR3 protein: CASSLSVRLETSYTF

clone size: -
J gene: TRBJ2-1
D gene: TRBD2
V gene: TRBV5-1
CDR3 DNA: TGCGCCAGCAGCTCTCGGACTAGCGGAAACAATGAGCAGTTCTTC
CDR3 protein: CASSSRTSGNNEQFF

clone size: -
J gene: TRBJ2-1
D gene: -
V gene: TRBV4-1
CDR3 DNA: TGCGCCAGCAGCCCTCAGGAGGCTGGCAATGAGCAGTTCTTC
CDR3 protein: CASSPQEAGNEQFF

clone size: -
J gene: TRBJ2-7
D gene: -
V gene: TRBV6-1
CDR3 DNA: TGTGCCAGCAGTCCATCTCTAGGCTACGAGCAGTACTTC
CDR3 protein: CASSPSLGYEQYF

clone size: -
J gene: TRBJ2-3
D gene: TRBD1
V gene: TRBV10-2
CDR3 DNA: TGCGCCAGCAGCCGAGACAGGGTCAGCACAGATACGCAGTATTTT
CDR3 protein: CASSRDRVSTDTQYF

clone size: -
J gene: TRBJ2-2
D gene: -
V gene: TRBV25-1
CDR3 DNA: TGTGCCAGCATACAGGGCAACACCGGGGAGCTGTTTTTT
CDR3 protein: CASIQGNTGELFF

clone size: once
J gene: TRBJ2-1
D gene: -
V gene: TRBV5-1
CDR3 DNA: TGCGCCAGCAGCTTGACCAGCTACAATGAGCAGTTCTTC
CDR3 protein: CASSLTSYNEQFF

clone size: once
J gene: TRBJ2-3
D gene: -
V gene: TRBV5-4
CDR3 DNA: TGTGCCAGCAGCCGCTCTTGGAGTGTTAGCACAGATACGCAGTATTTT
CDR3 protein: CASSRSWSVSTDTQYF

clone size: -
J gene: TRBJ2-1
D gene: -
V gene: TRBV19
CDR3 DNA: TGTGCCAGACCCGGGGGACTGGAGCAGTTCTTC
CDR3 protein: CARPGGLEQFF

clone size: -
J gene: TRBJ1-4
D gene: -
V gene: TRBV2
CDR3 DNA: TGTGCCAGCAGGTTAAGTGAGGGAGCGTTTTTT
CDR3 protein: CASRLSEGAFF

clone size: -
J gene: TRBJ2-3
D gene: TRBD2
V gene: TRBV7-2
CDR3 DNA: TGTGCCAGCAGCTTAGGTAGCGGGAGGACCGTTAGCACAGATACGCAGTATTTT
CDR3 protein: CASSLGSGRTVSTDTQYF

clone size: -
J gene: TRBJ2-7
D gene: TRBD1
V gene: TRBV9
CDR3 DNA: TGTGCCAGCAGCGCGAGACAGGGGGCGGAACGCTACGAGCAGTACTTC
CDR3 protein: CASSARQGAERYEQYF

clone size: -
J gene: TRBJ2-5
D gene: TRBD1
V gene: TRBV2
CDR3 DNA: TGTGCCAGTTGGACAGGAACCAAGACCCAGTACTTC
CDR3 protein: CASWTGTKTQYF

clone size: once
J gene: TRBJ2-5
D gene: -
V gene: TRBV25-1
CDR3 DNA: TGTGCCAGCAGTGTAGACAGTGCCGAGACCCAGTACTTC
CDR3 protein: CASSVDSAETQYF

clone size: -
J gene: TRBJ2-1
D gene: -
V gene: TRBV19
CDR3 DNA: TGTGCCAGTAGTATTACCCAACTAGGGAGGAATGAGCAGTTCTTC
CDR3 protein: CASSITQLGRNEQFF

clone size: -
J gene: TRBJ1-2
D gene: TRBD1
V gene: TRBV7-8
CDR3 DNA: TGTGCCAGCAGCTTAGGTGGTGGGACAGGGCTGGGTTCTTATGGCTACACCTTC
CDR3 protein: CASSLGGGTGLGSYGYTF

clone size: -
J gene: TRBJ1-6
D gene: -
V gene: TRBV19
CDR3 DNA: TGTGCCAGTAGTATTGAGGCGGATTATTCACCCCTCCACTTT
CDR3 protein: CASSIEADYSPLHF

clone size: -
J gene: TRBJ2-1
D gene: TRBD2
V gene: TRBV10-1
CDR3 DNA: TGCGCCAGCAGTCGACTAGCGTCTCGTCATGAGCAGTTCTTC
CDR3 protein: CASSRLASRHEQFF

clone size: -
J gene: TRBJ2-2
D gene: TRBD1
V gene: TRBV5-1
CDR3 DNA: TGCGCCAGCAGCTTGCGCCCGGACAGGTCTGACGGGGAGCTGTTTTTT
CDR3 protein: CASSLRPDRSDGELFF

clone size: few
J gene: TRBJ2-7
D gene: TRBD1
V gene: TRBV7-9
CDR3 DNA: TGTGCCAGCAGCATCCGGACAGGAGAGTCCTACGAGCAGTACTTC
CDR3 protein: CASSIRTGESYEQYF

clone size: -
J gene: TRBJ2-7
D gene: -
V gene: TRBV7-2
CDR3 DNA: TGTGCCAGCAGCATACTTCTTTCAGGGGGGCCCTACGAGCAGTACTTC
CDR3 protein: CASSILLSGGPYEQYF

clone size: -
J gene: TRBJ1-6
D gene: TRBD1
V gene: TRBV7-9
CDR3 DNA: TGTGCCAGCAGCGTTACGGACAGGATCAATTCACCCCTCCACTTT
CDR3 protein: CASSVTDRINSPLHF

clone size: -
J gene: TRBJ2-3
D gene: -
V gene: TRBV7-9
CDR3 DNA: TGTGCCAGCAGCGGTACCGGGGGAGACACAGATACGCAGTATTTT
CDR3 protein: CASSGTGGDTDTQYF

clone size: -
J gene: TRBJ1-6
D gene: TRBD1
V gene: TRBV5-4
CDR3 DNA: TGTGCCAGCAGCTTGAGAATGACAGGGCGTAATTCACCCCTCCACTTT
CDR3 protein: CASSLRMTGRNSPLHF

clone size: once
J gene: TRBJ2-3
D gene: TRBD1
V gene: TRBV7-6
CDR3 DNA: TGTGCCAGCAGCTGGACAGGCCCCACAGATACGCAGTATTTT
CDR3 protein: CASSWTGPTDTQYF

clone size: -
J gene: TRBJ1-2
D gene: TRBD1
V gene: TRBV7-2
CDR3 DNA: TGTGCCAGCAGCTTCGGACAGGGGAGCTATGGCTACACCTTC
CDR3 protein: CASSFGQGSYGYTF

clone size: -
J gene: TRBJ2-5
D gene: TRBD2
V gene: TRBV4-3
CDR3 DNA: TGCGCCAGCAGCCAAGATCTGACTAGCGGGACAGAGACCCAGTACTTC
CDR3 protein: CASSQDLTSGTETQYF

clone size: -
J gene: TRBJ1-2
D gene: TRBD1
V gene: TRBV5-1
CDR3 DNA: TGCGCCAGCAGCTTGGCCCAACAGGGGGCGAACTATGGCTACACCTTC
CDR3 protein: CASSLAQQGANYGYTF

clone size: once
J gene: TRBJ2-7
D gene: TRBD2
V gene: TRBV7-2
CDR3 DNA: TGTGCCAGCAGCTTAAGGTCCGGGCGGGGGTTCTACGAGCAGTACTTC
CDR3 protein: CASSLRSGRGFYEQYF

clone size: -
J gene: TRBJ2-7
D gene: -
V gene: TRBV2
CDR3 DNA: TGTGCCAGCAGTGTACAGGGATACGAGCAGTACTTC
CDR3 protein: CASSVQGYEQYF

clone size: -
J gene: TRBJ2-2
D gene: -
V gene: TRBV7-8
CDR3 DNA: TGTGCCAGCAGCGCTCGGGAACACGCGAACACCGGGGAGCTGTTTTTT
CDR3 protein: CASSAREHANTGELFF

clone size: -
J gene: TRBJ1-1
D gene: -
V gene: TRBV5-1
CDR3 DNA: TGCGCCAGCCAATTCCGGGACAACATGAACACTGAAGCTTTCTTT
CDR3 protein: CASQFRDNMNTEAFF

clone size: -
J gene: TRBJ1-6
D gene: TRBD1
V gene: TRBV5-1
CDR3 DNA: TGCGCCAGCAGCTCGCGACAGGGAAATAATTCACCCCTCCACTTT
CDR3 protein: CASSSRQGNNSPLHF

clone size: -
J gene: TRBJ2-3
D gene: TRBD1
V gene: TRBV11-2
CDR3 DNA: TGTGCCAGCAGCCCGGGACAGGGCACAGATACGCAGTATTTT
CDR3 protein: CASSPGQGTDTQYF

clone size: -
J gene: TRBJ1-5
D gene: TRBD1
V gene: TRBV6-6
CDR3 DNA: TGTGCCAGCAGTTATTCCGACAGGGCCCCCTATCAGCCCCAGCATTTT
CDR3 protein: CASSYSDRAPYQPQHF

clone size: -
J gene: TRBJ1-2
D gene: -
V gene: TRBV7-9
CDR3 DNA: TGTGCCAGCAGCTTAGGACAGCCTGCTAACTATGGCTACACCTTC
CDR3 protein: CASSLGQPANYGYTF

clone size: -
J gene: TRBJ1-4
D gene: TRBD1
V gene: TRBV29-1
CDR3 DNA: TGCAGCGTTACCCCCGGGACAGGGGGAGAAAAACTGTTTTTT
CDR3 protein: CSVTPGTGGEKLFF

clone size: -
J gene: TRBJ1-2
D gene: -
V gene: TRBV2
CDR3 DNA: TGTGCCAGCAGTGAAAGGGGGGGGGCTTATAACTATGGCTACACCTTC
CDR3 protein: CASSERGGAYNYGYTF

clone size: -
J gene: TRBJ1-1
D gene: TRBD1
V gene: TRBV4-1
CDR3 DNA: TGCGCCAGCAGCCGAGGACAGGGGAACACTGAAGCTTTCTTT
CDR3 protein: CASSRGQGNTEAFF

clone size: once
J gene: TRBJ2-1
D gene: TRBD2
V gene: TRBV7-2
CDR3 DNA: TGTGCCAGCAGCTTAGAGTCGGGGAGGGCCGACAATGAGCAGTTCTTC
CDR3 protein: CASSLESGRADNEQFF

clone size: once
J gene: TRBJ1-2
D gene: -
V gene: TRBV5-4
CDR3 DNA: TGTGCCAGCAGCTTGGGGGGCGGCGATGGCTACACCTTC
CDR3 protein: CASSLGGGDGYTF

clone size: -
J gene: TRBJ2-1
D gene: TRBD2
V gene: TRBV5-1
CDR3 DNA: TGCGCCAGCAGCGGTCCGGAGACTAGCGGGCAGTTCTTC
CDR3 protein: CASSGPETSGQFF

clone size: -
J gene: TRBJ2-1
D gene: TRBD2
V gene: TRBV5-4
CDR3 DNA: TGTGCCAGCAGCTGGACTAGCGGGAGGGCCGGAGGGAATGAGCAGTTCTTC
CDR3 protein: CASSWTSGRAGGNEQFF